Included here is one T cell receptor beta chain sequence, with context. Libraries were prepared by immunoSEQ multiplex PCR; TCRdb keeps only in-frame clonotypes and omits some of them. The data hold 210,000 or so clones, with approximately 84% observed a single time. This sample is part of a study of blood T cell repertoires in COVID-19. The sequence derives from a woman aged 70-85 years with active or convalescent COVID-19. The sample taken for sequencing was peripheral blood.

The CDR3 loop reads CASRSDRDYGYTF. As DNA, the CDR3 is TGTGCCAGCAGATCGGACAGGGACTATGGCTACACCTTC. The rearrangement joins TRBV12-3 or TRBV12-4 to TRBJ1-2; 8 positions match TRBD1. V lost 6 bases and J lost 3; bases outside the gene matches: 3. The length of the CDR3 is 13 residues.